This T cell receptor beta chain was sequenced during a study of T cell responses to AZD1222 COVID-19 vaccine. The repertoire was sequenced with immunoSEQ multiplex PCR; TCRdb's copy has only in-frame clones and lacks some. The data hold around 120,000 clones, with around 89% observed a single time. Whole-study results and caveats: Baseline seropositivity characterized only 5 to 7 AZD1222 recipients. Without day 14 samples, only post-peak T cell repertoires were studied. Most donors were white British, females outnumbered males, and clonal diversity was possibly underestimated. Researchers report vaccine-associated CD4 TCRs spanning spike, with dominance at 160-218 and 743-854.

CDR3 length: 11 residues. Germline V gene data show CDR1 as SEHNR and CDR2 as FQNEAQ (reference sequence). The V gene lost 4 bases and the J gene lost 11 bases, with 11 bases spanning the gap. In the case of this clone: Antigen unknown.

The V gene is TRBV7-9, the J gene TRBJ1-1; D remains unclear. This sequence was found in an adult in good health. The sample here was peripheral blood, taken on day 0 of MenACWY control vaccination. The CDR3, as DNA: TGTGCCAGCAGCTATTCGGAGACCGCTTTCTTT. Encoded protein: CASSYSETAFF.